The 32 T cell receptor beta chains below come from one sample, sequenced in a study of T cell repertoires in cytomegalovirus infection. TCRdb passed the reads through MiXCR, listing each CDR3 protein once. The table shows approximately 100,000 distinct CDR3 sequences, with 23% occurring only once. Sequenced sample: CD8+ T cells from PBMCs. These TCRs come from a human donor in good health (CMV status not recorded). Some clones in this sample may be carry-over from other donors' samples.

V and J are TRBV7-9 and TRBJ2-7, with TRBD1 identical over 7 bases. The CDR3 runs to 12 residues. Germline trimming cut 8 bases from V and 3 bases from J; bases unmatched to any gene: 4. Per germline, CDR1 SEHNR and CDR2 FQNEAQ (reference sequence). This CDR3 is CASSDRVYEQYF. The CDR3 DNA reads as TGTGCCAGCTCCGACAGGGTCTACGAGCAGTACTTC.

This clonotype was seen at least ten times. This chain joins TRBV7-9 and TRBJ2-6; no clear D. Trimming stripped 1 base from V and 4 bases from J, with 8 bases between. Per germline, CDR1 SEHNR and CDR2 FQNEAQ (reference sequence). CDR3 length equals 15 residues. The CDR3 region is CASSLVPSGANVLTF. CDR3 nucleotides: TGTGCCAGCAGCTTAGTCCCGAGCGGGGCCAACGTCCTGACTTTC.

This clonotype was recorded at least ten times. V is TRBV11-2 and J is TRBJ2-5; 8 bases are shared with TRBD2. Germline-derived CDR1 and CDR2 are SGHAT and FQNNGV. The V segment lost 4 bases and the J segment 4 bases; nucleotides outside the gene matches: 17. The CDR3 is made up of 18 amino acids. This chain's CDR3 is CASSWAGPGGPSRETQYF. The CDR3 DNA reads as TGTGCCAGCAGCTGGGCAGGACCGGGAGGGCCGTCAAGAGAGACCCAGTACTTC.

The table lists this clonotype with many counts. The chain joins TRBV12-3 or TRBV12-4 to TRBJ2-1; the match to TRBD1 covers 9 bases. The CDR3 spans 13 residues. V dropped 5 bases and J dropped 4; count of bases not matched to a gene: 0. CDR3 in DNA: TGTGCCAGCAGTGGACAGGGGTACAATGAGCAGTTCTTC. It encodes CASSGQGYNEQFF.

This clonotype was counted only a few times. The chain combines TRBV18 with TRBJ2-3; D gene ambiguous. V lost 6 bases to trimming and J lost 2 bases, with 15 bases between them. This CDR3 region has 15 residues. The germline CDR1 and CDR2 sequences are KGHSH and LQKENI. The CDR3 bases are TGTGCCAGCTCCCCTGTGGAGACCTCCACAGATACGCAGTATTTT. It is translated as CASSPVETSTDTQYF.

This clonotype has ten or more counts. CDR3: CATSREGGTPTDTQYF. As DNA, the CDR3 is TGTGCCACCAGCAGAGAGGGGGGGACCCCCACAGATACGCAGTATTTT. The chain carries TRBV15 and TRBJ2-3, with 7 bases identical to TRBD2. Losses at the gene ends were 0 bases for V and 2 bases for J; bases not matched to a gene: 5. CDR3 length equals 16 residues. Per germline, CDR1 LNHNV and CDR2 YYDKDF (reference sequence).

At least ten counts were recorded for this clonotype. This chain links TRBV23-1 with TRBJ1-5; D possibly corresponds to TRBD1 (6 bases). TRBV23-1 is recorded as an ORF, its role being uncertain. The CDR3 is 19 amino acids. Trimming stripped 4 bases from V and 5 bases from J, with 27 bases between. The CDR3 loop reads CASSRAAASSGARYQPQHF. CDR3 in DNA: TGCGCCAGCAGTCGGGCGGCAGCTTCGTCGGGGGCAAGGTATCAGCCCCAGCATTTT.

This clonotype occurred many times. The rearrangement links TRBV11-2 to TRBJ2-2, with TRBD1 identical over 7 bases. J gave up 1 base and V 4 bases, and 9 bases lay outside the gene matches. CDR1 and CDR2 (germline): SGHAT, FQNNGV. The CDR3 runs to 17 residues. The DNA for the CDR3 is TGTGCCAGCAGCTCAGAGTGGGGACAGATGAACACCGGGGAGCTGTTTTTT. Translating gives CASSSEWGQMNTGELFF.

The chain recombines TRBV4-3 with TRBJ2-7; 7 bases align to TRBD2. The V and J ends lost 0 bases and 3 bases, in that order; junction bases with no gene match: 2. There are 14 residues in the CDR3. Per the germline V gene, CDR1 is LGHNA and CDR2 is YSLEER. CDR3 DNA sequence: TGCGCCAGCAGCCAAGATTGGACTAGCTACGAGCAGTACTTC. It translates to CASSQDWTSYEQYF.

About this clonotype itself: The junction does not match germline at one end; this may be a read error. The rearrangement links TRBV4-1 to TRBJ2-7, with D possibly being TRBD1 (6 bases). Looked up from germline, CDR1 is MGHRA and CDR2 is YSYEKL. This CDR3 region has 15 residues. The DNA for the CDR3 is TGCGCCAGCAGCCAAGAGATAGGGGGAGTCTACGGGCAGTACTTC. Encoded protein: CASSQEIGGVYGQYF.

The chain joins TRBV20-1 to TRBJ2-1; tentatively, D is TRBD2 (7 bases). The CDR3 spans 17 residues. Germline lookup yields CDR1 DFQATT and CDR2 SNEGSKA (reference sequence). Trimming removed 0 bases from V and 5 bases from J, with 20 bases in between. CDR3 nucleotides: TGCAGTGCTAGAGATGGGGGCGGGCGGGAGAAAAACAATGAGCAGTTCTTC. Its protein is CSARDGGGREKNNEQFF.

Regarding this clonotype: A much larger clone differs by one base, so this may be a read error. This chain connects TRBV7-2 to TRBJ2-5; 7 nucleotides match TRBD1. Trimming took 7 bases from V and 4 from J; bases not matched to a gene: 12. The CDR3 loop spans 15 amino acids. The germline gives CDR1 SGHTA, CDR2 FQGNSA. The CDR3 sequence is CASNNRDSAGETQYF. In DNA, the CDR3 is TGTGCCAGCAACAATCGGGACAGCGCCGGAGAGACCCAGTACTTC.

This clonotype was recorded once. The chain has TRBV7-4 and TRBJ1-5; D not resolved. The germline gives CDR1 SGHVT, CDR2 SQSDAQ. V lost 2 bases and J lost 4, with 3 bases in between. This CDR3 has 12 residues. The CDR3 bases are TGTGCCAGCAGCTTATATAATCAGCCCCAGCATTTT. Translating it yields CASSLYNQPQHF.

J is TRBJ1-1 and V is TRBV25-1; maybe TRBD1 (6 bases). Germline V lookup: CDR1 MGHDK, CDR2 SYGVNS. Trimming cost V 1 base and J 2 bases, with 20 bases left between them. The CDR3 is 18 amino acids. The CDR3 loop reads CASSESGTTLNLNTEAFF. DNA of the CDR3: TGTGCCAGCAGTGAATCCGGGACAACCCTAAACTTAAACACTGAAGCTTTCTTT. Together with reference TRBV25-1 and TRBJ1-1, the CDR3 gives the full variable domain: EADIYQTPRYLVIGTGKKITLECSQTMGHDKMYWYQQDPGMELHLIHYSYGVNSTEKGDLSSESTVSRIRTEHFPLTLESARPSHTSQYLCASSESGTTLNLNTEAFFGQGTRLTVV.

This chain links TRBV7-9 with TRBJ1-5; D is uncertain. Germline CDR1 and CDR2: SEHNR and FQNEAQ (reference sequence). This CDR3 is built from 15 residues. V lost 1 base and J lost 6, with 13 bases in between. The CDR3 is CASSLDTEDGQPQHF. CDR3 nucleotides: TGTGCCAGCAGCTTAGATACCGAAGATGGTCAGCCCCAGCATTTT.

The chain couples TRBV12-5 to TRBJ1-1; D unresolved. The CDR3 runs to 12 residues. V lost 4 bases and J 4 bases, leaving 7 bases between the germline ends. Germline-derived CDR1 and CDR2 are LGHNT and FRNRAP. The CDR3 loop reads CASGSFTTEAFF. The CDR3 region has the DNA TGTGCTAGTGGTTCGTTCACCACTGAAGCTTTCTTT.

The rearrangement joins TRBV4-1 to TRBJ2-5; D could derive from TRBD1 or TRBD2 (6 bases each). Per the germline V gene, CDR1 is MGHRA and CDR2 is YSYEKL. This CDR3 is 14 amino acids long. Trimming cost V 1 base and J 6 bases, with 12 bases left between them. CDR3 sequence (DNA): TGCGCCAGCAGCCAAGTCGGGGGCCTCCAGACCCAGTACTTC. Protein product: CASSQVGGLQTQYF.

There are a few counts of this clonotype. CDR3 protein: CASSLPPPSSGSFVDTQYF. As DNA, the CDR3 is TGTGCCAGCAGTTTACCACCTCCTTCTAGCGGGAGTTTTGTAGATACGCAGTATTTT. The chain couples TRBV28 to TRBJ2-3, with 10 bases identical to TRBD2. V dropped 2 bases and J dropped 5; count of bases not matched to a gene: 16. CDR3 length equals 19 residues. CDR1 MDHEN and CDR2 SYDVKM come from the germline V gene.

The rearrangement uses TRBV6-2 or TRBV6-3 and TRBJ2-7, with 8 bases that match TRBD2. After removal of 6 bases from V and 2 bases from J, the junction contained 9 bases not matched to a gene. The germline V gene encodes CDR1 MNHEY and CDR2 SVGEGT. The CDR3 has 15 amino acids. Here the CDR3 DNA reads TGTGCCAGCAGCTATCCTAGCGGGCAGCCCTACGAGCAGTACTTC. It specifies CASSYPSGQPYEQYF.

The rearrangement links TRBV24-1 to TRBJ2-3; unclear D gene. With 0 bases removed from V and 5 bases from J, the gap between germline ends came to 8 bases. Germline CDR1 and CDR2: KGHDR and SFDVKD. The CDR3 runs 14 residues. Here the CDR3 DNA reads TGTGCCACCAGTGATTTGTTCGCCGGAGATACGCAGTATTTT. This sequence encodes CATSDLFAGDTQYF.

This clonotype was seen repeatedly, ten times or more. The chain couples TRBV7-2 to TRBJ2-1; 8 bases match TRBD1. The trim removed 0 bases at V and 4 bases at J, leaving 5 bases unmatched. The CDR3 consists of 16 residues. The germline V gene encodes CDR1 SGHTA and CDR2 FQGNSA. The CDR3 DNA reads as TGTGCCAGCAGCTTAGCTCCGACAGGGGCATACAATGAGCAGTTCTTC. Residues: CASSLAPTGAYNEQFF.

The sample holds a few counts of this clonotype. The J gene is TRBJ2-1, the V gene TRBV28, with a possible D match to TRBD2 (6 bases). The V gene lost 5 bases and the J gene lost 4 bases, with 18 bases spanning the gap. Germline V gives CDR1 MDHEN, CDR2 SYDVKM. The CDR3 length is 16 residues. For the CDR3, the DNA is TGTGCCAGCAGTCCACGGGGGACGCCCCCGTACAATGAGCAGTTCTTC. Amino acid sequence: CASSPRGTPPYNEQFF.

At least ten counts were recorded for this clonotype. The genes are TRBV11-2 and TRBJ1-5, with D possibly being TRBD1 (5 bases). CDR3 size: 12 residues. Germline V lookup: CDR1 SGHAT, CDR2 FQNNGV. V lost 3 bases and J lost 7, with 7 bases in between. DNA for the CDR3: TGTGCCAGCAGCTTGGGGGGGCAGCCCCAGCATTTT. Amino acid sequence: CASSLGGQPQHF.

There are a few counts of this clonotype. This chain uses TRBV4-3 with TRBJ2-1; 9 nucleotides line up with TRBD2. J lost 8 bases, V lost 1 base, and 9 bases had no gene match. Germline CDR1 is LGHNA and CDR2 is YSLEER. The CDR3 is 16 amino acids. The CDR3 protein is CASSQGPAGGGDEQFF. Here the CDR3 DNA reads TGCGCCAGCAGCCAAGGCCCAGCGGGAGGCGGCGATGAGCAGTTCTTC.

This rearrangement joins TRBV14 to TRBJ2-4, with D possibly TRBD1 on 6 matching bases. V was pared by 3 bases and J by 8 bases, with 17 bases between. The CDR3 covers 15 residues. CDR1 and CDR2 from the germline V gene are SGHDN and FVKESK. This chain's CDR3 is CASSQDTGPSDIQYF. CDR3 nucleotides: TGTGCCAGCAGCCAGGACACAGGGCCGTCTGACATTCAGTACTTC.

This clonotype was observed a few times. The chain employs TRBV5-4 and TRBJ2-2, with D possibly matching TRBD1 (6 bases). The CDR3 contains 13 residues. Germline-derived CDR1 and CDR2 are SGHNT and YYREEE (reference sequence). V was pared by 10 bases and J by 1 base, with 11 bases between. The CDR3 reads CAGRQENTGELFF. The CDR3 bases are TGTGCCGGTCGACAGGAGAACACCGGGGAGCTGTTTTTT.

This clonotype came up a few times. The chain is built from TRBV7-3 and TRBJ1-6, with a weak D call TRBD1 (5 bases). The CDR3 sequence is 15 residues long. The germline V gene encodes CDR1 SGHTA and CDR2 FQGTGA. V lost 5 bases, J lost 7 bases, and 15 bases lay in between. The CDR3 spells CASSPTTAVNSPLHF. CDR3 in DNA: TGTGCCAGCAGCCCAACGACAGCGGTCAATTCACCCCTCCACTTT.

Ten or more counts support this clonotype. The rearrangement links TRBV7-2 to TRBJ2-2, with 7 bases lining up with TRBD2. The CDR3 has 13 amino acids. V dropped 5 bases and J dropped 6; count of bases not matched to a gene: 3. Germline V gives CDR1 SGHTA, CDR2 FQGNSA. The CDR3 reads CASSPGGSGELFF. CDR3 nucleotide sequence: TGTGCCAGCAGCCCCGGGGGGTCCGGGGAGCTGTTTTTT.

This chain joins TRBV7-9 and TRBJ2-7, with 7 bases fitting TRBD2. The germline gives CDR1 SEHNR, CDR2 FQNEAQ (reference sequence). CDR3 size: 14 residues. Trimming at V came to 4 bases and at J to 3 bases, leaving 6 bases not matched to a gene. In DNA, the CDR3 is TGTGCCAGCAGCTCCGGGACGGGAGGCTACGAGCAGTACTTC. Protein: CASSSGTGGYEQYF.

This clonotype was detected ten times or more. CDR3 in DNA: TGCGCCAGCAGGGGAGAGACCCAGTACTTC. As protein: CASRGETQYF. V gene TRBV5-1 combines with J gene TRBJ2-5; D is unresolved. There are 10 residues in the CDR3. Germline lookup yields CDR1 SGHRS and CDR2 YFSETQ. Deletions cut 5 bases from V and 4 bases from J, with 3 bases between.

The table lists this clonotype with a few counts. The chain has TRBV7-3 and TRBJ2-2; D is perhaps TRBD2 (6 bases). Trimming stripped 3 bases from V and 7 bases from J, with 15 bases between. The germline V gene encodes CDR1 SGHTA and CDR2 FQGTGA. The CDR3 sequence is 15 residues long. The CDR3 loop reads CASSFLAVAGGELFF. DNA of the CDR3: TGTGCCAGCAGCTTCTTAGCGGTCGCCGGCGGGGAGCTGTTTTTT.

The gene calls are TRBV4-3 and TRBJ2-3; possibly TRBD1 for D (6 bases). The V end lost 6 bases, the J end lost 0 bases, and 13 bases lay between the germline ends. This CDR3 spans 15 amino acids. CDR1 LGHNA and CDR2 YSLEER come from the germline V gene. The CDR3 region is CASRPGTPSTDTQYF. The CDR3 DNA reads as TGCGCCAGCAGACCCGGGACACCTAGCACAGATACGCAGTATTTT.